This entry is about one T cell receptor (beta chain). Its antigen is unknown. No base quality values were provided; no much bigger clone lies one nucleotide off. To be selected, patients needed enough residual fresh-frozen tumor tissue and more than two years of available survival data. An isocitrate dehydrogenase mutation was not carried by any of the glioblastoma patients, although molecular status was otherwise variable. PBMC were collected before vaccination, two weeks after the third vaccination, and at tumor progression if progression occurred. Genomic DNA was extracted with the Qiagen DNeasy Blood extraction Kit. The immunoSEQ assay amplified TCRB CDR3 regions from approximately 1.8 micrograms of genomic DNA, or from all available DNA when less than that amount was available. The multiplex PCR employed 60 forward primers targeting TCR V beta segments and 13 reverse primers targeting J beta segments. To estimate the number of reads per starting template, synthetic control templates were added to each sample at limiting dilution. Reads of 87 bp were generated by sequencing on the Illumina HiSeq System. The authors' pipeline ran thus. To remove PCR and sequencing errors, closely related sequences were merged with a nearest neighbor algorithm. TCR overlap was defined as the percentage of unique tumor TCR beta sequences that were also present in the same patient's peripheral blood. TCRdb retrieved this table from immuneACCESS and kept in-frame rearrangements only. Not all clones are present; in checked studies, unresolved V genes account for under half, and no reason is known for the remainder. V and J calls and clone size are given by that table; D and trimming were obtained from the DNA. This sample lists around 100,000 clones; roughly 81% were detected once. Together, the top ten hold more than 10% of the sample.

V gives up 2 bases and J gives up 6 bases, and the segment between their germline ends measures 10 bases. Counted from cysteine to phenylalanine, this CDR3 has 12 amino acids. Left in the record is the CDR3 DNA by itself, 36 bases read in frame from the first base. CDR1 and CDR2, looked up from the germline V gene (reference sequence), are GTSNPN and SVGIG. The data stem from a study of glioma-infiltrating T cells after dendritic cell vaccination (dated by TCRdb to 2016 to 2018). Some background on the complete study: Of the roughly 15 glioblastoma patients in the cohort, all drawn from Phase I and II dendritic cell vaccination trials, 9 were newly diagnosed and 6 had recurrent disease. Between the early 2000s and the early 2010s, patients were given autologous tumor lysate-pulsed dendritic cell vaccination. The vaccine was prepared from monocyte-derived dendritic cells that were cultured for under 8 days with IL-4 and GM-CSF and then pulsed overnight with autologous tumor lysate. Each patient was given three intradermal dendritic cell vaccine injections, spaced two weeks apart, in the arm below the axilla. Tumor-infiltrating lymphocyte content was quantified and tumor and blood repertoires were compared in dendritic cell-vaccinated glioblastoma patients by deep sequencing of TCR beta CDR3 regions. TCR sequencing metrics, including TIL content and tumor-blood repertoire overlap, were correlated with survival after dendritic cell vaccination.

Beyond this particular receptor, the publication reports: The TCR overlap response model with three groups was called speculative and said to need prospective validation. TCR clonality showed no direct relationship with survival, which suggests that a diverse polyclonal response may be important. Longer time to progression and overall survival after dendritic cell vaccination were predicted by higher estimated pretreatment TIL content. The cohort was small and heterogeneous, with few patients having full blood and tumor sets and even fewer initial-recurrent tumor pairs.

Sample: blood, taken before dendritic cell vaccination. The chain couples TRBV30 to TRBJ1-2, with a weak D call of TRBD1 (5 bases match). The receptor was derived from a human donor with glioblastoma. The CDR3 sequence is CAWSSGIDGYTF. The nucleotide sequence is given as TGTGCCTGGAGTTCAGGGATCGATGGCTACACCTTC.